This T cell receptor beta chain originates from a study of T cells after posttransplantation cyclophosphamide. Using immunoSEQ multiplex PCR, the repertoire was profiled, and TCRdb retains in-frame clones only, with some absent. This sample shows some 37,000 clones and no singletons; approximately 1.2% rests with the ten largest. This clone was observed many times. What it recognizes is unknown. General study points: Blood and skin or GI T cell repertoires showed limited TRB overlap.

Sequenced input: PBMCs. The clonotype was recovered from a girl aged 10-17 years in good health, CMV-negative, and a related stem cell transplant donor.

The CDR3 DNA is TGTGCCAGTCGGGACTCCAATCAGCCCCAGCATTTT. This translates into CASRDSNQPQHF. The gene calls are TRBV19 and TRBJ1-5; TRBD1 might be the D (5 bases). CDR1 is LNHDA, CDR2 SQIVND, per germline (reference sequence). Trimming took off 8 bases at V and 3 bases at J, with 8 bases between the two ends. The CDR3 is 12 residues long.